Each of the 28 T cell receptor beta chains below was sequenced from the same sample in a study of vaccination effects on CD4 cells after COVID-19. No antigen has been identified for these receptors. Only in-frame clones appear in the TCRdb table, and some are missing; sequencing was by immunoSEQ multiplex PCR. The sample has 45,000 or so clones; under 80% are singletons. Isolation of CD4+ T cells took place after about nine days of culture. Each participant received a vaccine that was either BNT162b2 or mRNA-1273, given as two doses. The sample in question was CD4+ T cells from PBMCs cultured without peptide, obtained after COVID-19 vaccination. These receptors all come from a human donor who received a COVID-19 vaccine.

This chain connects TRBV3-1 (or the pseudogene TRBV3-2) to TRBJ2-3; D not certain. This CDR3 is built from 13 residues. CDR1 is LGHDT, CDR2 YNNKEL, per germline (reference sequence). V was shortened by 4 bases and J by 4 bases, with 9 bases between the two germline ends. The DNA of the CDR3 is TGTGCCAGCAGCCCTGGCGGATCAGATACGCAGTATTTT. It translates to CASSPGGSDTQYF.

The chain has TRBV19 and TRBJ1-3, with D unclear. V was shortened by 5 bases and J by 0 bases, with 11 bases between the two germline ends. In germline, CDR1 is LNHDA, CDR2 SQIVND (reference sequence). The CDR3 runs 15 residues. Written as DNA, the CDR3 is TGTGCCAGTAGTGCTTTCGGGTCCTCTGGAAACACCATATATTTT. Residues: CASSAFGSSGNTIYF.

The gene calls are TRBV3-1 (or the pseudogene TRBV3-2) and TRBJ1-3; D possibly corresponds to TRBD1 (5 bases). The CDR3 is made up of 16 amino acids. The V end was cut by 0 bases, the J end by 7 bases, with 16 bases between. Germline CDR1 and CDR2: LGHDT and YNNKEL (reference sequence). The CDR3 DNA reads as TGTGCCAGCAGCCAAGACTTCACGGGGGTCCTCAACACCATATATTTT. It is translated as CASSQDFTGVLNTIYF.

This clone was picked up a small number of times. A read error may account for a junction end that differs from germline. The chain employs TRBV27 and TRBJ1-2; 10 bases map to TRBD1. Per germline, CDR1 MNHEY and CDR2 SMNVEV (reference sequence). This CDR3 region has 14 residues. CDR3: CASSLRATGGPPSF. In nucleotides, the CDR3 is TGTGCCAGCAGTTTAAGGGCGACAGGGGGCCCACCTAGTTTC.

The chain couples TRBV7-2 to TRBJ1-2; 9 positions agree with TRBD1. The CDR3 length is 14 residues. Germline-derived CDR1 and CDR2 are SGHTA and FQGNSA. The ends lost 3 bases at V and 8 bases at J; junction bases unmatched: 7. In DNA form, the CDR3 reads TGTGCCAGCAGCTTTGGACCGGGACAGGGAGGCTACACCTTC. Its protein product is CASSFGPGQGGYTF.

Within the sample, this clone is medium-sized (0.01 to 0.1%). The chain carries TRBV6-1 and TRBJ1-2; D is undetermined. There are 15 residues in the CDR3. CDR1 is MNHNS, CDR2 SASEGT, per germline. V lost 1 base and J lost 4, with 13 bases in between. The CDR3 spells CASSEESTAIYGYTF. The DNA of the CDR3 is TGTGCCAGCAGTGAAGAGAGCACAGCGATCTATGGCTACACCTTC.

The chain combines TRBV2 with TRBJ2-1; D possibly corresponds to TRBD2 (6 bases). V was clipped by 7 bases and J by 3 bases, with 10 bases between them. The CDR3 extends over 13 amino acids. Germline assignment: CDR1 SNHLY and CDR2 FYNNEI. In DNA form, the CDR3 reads TGTGCCAGCAACGTGGGGGGCTACAATGAGCAGTTCTTC. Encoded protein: CASNVGGYNEQFF.

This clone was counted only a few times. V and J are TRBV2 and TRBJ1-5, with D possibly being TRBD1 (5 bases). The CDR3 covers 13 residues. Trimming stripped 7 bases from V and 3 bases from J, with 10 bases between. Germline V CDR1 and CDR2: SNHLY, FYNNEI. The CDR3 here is CASMGDLNQPQHF. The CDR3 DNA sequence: TGTGCCAGCATGGGGGACCTCAATCAGCCCCAGCATTTT.

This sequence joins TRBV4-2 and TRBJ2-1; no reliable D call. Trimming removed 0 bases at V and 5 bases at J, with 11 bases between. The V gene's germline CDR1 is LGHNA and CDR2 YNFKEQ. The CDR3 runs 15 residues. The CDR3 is CASSQDGVDNNEQFF. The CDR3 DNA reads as TGTGCCAGCAGCCAAGATGGGGTGGATAACAATGAGCAGTTCTTC.

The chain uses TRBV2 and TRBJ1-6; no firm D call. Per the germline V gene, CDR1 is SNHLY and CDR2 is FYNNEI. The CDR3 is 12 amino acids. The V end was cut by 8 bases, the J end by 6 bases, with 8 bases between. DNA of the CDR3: TGTGCCAGCTCGAGGACTAATTCACCCCTCCACTTT. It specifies CASSRTNSPLHF.

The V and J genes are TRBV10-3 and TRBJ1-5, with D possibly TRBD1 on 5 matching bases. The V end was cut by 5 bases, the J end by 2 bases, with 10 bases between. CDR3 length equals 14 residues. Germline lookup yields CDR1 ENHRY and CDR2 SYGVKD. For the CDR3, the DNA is TGTGCCATCAGTTCCCCGGGGGGCAATCAGCCCCAGCATTTT. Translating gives CAISSPGGNQPQHF.

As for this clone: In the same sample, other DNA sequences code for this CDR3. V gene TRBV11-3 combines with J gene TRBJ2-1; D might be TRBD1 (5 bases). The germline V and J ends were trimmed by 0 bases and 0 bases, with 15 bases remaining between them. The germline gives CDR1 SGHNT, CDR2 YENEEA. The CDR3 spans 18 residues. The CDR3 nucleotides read TGTGCCAGCAGCTTAGATCAATCAGGGTCTTCCTCCTACAATGAGCAGTTCTTC. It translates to CASSLDQSGSSSYNEQFF.

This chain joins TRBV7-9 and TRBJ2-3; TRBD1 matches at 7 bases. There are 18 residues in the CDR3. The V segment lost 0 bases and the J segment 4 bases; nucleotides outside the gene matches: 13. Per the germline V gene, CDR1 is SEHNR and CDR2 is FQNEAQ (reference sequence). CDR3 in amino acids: CASSLALTLTGNSDTQYF. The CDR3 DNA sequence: TGTGCCAGCAGCTTAGCGCTGACTTTGACAGGGAATTCAGATACGCAGTATTTT.

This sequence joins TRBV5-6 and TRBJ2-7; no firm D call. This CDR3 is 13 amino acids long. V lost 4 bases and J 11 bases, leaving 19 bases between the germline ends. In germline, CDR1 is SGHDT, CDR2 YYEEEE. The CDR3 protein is CASSPVGSSREYF. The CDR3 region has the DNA TGTGCCAGCAGCCCGGTCGGCTCCAGCCGGGAGTACTTC. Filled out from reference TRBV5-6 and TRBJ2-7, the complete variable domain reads DAGVTQSPTHLIKTRGQQVTLRCSPKSGHDTVSWYQQALGQGPQFIFQYYEEEERQRGNFPDRFSGHQFPNYSSELNVNALLLGDSALYLCASSPVGSSREYFGPGTRLTVT.

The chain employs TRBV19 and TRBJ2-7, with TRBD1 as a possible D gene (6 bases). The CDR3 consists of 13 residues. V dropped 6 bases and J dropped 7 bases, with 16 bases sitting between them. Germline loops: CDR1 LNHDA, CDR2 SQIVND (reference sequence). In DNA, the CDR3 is TGTGCCAGTAGCACCCTAGAGGGGGTTGAGCAGTACTTC. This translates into CASSTLEGVEQYF.

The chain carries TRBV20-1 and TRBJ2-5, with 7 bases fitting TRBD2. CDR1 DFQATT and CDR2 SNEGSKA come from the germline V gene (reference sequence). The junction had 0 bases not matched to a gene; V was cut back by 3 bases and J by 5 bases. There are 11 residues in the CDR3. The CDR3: CSARRGETQYF. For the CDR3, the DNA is TGCAGTGCTAGGCGGGGGGAGACCCAGTACTTC.

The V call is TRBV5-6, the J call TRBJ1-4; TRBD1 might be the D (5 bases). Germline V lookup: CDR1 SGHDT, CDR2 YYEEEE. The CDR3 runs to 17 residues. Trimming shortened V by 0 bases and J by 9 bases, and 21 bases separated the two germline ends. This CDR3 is CASSLARVTGLDKKLFF. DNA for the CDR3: TGTGCCAGCAGCTTGGCTAGGGTGACGGGACTCGACAAAAAACTGTTTTTT.

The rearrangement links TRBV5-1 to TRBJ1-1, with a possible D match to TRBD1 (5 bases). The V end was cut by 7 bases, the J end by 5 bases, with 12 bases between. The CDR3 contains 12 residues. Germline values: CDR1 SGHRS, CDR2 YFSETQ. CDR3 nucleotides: TGCGCCAGCCGGGGCGGGGAAACTGAAGCTTTCTTT. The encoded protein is CASRGGETEAFF.

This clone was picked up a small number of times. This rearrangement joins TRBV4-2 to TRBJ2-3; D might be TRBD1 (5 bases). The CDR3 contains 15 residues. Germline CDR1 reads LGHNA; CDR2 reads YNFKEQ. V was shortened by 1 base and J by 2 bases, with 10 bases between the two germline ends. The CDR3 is CASSQVDSDTDTQYF. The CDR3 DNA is TGTGCCAGCAGCCAAGTTGACAGTGACACAGATACGCAGTATTTT.

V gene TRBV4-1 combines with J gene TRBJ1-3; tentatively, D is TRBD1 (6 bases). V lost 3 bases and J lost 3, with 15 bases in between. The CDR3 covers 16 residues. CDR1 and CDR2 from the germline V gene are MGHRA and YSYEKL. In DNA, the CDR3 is TGCGCCAGCAGCCACCAATTCAGGGGATATGGAAACACCATATATTTT. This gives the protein CASSHQFRGYGNTIYF.

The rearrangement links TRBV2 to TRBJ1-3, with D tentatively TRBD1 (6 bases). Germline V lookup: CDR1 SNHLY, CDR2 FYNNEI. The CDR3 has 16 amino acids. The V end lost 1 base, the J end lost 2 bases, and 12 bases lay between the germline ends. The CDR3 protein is CASSEERGWTGNTIYF. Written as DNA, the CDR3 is TGTGCCAGCAGTGAAGAGAGGGGGTGGACTGGAAACACCATATATTTT.

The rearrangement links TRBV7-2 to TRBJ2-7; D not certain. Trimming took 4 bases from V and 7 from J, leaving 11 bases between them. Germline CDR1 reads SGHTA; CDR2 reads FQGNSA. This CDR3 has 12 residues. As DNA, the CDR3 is TGTGCCAGCAGCTCCTATATGGGAGAGCAGTACTTC. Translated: CASSSYMGEQYF.

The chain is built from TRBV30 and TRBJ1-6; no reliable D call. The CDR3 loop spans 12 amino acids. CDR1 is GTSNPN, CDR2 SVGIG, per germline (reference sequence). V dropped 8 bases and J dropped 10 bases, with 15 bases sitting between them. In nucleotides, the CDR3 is TGTGCCCGACGAGAGGCGGGGTCACCCCTCCACTTT. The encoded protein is CARREAGSPLHF.

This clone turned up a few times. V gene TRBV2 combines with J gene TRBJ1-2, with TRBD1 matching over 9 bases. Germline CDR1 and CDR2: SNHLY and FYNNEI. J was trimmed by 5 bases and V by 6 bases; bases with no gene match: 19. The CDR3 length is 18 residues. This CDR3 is CASRKIRDRDLRNYGYTF. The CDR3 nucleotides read TGTGCCAGCAGGAAGATAAGGGACAGGGACCTTCGCAATTATGGCTACACCTTC.

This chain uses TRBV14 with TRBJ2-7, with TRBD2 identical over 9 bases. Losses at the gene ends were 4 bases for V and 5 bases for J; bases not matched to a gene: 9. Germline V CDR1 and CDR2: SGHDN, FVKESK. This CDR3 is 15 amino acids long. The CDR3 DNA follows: TGTGCCAGCAGCCCAGGTAGCGGGAGACACAACGAGCAGTACTTC. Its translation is CASSPGSGRHNEQYF.

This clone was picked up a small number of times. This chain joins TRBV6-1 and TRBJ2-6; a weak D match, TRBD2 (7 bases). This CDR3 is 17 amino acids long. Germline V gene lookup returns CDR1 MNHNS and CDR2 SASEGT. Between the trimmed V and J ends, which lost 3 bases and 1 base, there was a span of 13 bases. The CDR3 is CASSDRGGGSGANVLTF. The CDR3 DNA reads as TGTGCCAGCAGTGACCGGGGAGGGGGATCTGGGGCCAACGTCCTGACTTTC.

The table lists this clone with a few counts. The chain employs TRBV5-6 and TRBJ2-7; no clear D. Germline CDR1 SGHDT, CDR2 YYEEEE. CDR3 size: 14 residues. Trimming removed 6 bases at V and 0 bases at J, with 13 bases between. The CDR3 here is CASTPTPSSYEQYF. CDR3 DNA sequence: TGTGCCAGCACCCCAACACCGAGCTCCTACGAGCAGTACTTC.

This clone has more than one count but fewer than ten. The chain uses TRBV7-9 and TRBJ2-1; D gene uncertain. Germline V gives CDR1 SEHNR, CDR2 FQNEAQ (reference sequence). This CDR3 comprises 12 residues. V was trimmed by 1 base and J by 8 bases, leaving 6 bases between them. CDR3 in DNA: TGTGCCAGCAGCTTAGTCGGCGATGAGCAGTTCTTC. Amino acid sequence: CASSLVGDEQFF. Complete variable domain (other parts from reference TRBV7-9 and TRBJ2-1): DTGVSQNPRHKITKRGQNVTFRCDPISEHNRLYWYRQTLGQGPEFLTYFQNEAQLEKSRLLSDRFSAERPKGSFSTLEIQRTEQGDSAMYLCASSLVGDEQFFGPGTRLTVL.